This T cell receptor (beta chain) is drawn from a study of response to subunit inactivated influenza vaccine. Germline CDR1 and CDR2: SGHTA and FQGNSA. The V segment lost 5 bases and the J segment 3 bases; nucleotides outside the gene matches: 8. CDR3 length: 16 residues. TCRdb ran MiXCR on the RT-PCR reads and lists one entry per CDR3 protein. The sample contains 450,000 to 550,000 distinct CDR3 sequences, over 25% of which appear only once. The origin of this receptor is a man aged 45-65 years who received an inactivated influenza vaccine. Sequences were derived from CD4+ T cells sorted from PBMCs, sampled roughly 5 days after vaccination. The rearrangement joins TRBV7-2 to TRBJ2-3; 10 bases map to TRBD2. CDR3 DNA sequence: TGTGCCAGCAGCCGAGCAAGCGGGGGGGCGACAGATACGCAGTATTTT. Amino acid sequence: CASSRASGGATDTQYF. Together with reference TRBV7-2 and TRBJ2-3, the CDR3 gives the full variable domain: GAGVSQSPSNKVTEKGKDVELRCDPISGHTALYWYRQSLGQGLEFLIYFQGNSAPDKSGLPSDRFSAERTGGSVSTLTIQRTQQEDSAVYLCASSRASGGATDTQYFGPGTRLTVL.